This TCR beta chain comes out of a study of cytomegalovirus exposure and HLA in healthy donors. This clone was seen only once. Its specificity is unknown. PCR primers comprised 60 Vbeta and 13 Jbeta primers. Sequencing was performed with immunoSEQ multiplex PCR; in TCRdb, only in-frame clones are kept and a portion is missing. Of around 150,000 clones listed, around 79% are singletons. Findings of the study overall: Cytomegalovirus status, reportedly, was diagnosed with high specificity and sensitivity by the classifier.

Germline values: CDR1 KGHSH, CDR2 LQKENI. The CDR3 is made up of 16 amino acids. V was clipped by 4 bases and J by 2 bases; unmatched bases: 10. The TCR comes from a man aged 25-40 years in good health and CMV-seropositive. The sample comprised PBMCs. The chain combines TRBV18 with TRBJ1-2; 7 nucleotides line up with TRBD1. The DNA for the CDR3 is TGTGCCAGCTCACTTATGGGAGGAGGGGGCAACTATGGCTACACCTTC. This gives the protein CASSLMGGGGNYGYTF.